This note documents a single T cell receptor (beta chain) sequence. A few counts support this clonotype. Its antigen remains undetermined. Within one base of it there is no much larger clone, and no base qualities were kept. Preparation of the library involved 5' RACE. The sample was run on an Illumina HiSeq 2500. A second PCR of roughly 7 to 12 cycles was run with a J-beta primer mix and a sample-barcoded 5' primer. A template-switch 5' adaptor carrying 12 random nucleotides introduced a unique molecular identifier onto each TCR beta cDNA molecule. Each sample yielded at least 3 million CDR3-containing paired-end reads. The Mint cDNA synthesis kit, primed by a TRBC-specific oligonucleotide, was used to synthesize first-strand cDNA from all RNA. Following uracil-DNA glycosylase treatment, all cDNA underwent a first 18-cycle PCR with the universal primers M1SS and BC2_uni_R. Under the source paper's analysis protocol: Each sample was normalized by randomly selecting 1 million high-quality reads, each carrying a distinct molecular identifier. Reads sharing molecular identifiers were discarded rather than binned into consensus sequences. MiTCR, run with a Q25 quality threshold and the strictest error-elimination algorithm, handled CDR3 identification, clonotype clustering and error correction. A nonparametric unseen species model with Euler transformation was used to estimate a lower bound on total TCR beta diversity. Using fastp at Q25 and MiXCR, TCRdb reprocessed the public reads and kept productive beta chains. Rows matching on CDR3 protein sequence are summarized as one entry with the most common DNA and genes. The V and J calls and clone size come from TCRdb's table, not from the authors' own analysis. Within this sample are just under 900,000 distinct CDR3 sequences, with roughly 26% of them counted one time only. The top ten hold 15% to 20% of the sample.

Systemically healthy Caucasian individuals from Russia, 39 in total and aged roughly 6 to 95 years, were included as donors. Each donor gave 8 to 10 milliliters of peripheral blood, drawn into EDTA-treated Vacutainer tubes. Ficoll-Paque density-gradient centrifugation was used to isolate PBMCs, with at least 7 million per sample. Total RNA was extracted from PBMCs with Trizol reagent, with at least 6 micrograms obtained per sample. Naive CD45RAhigh/CD27high T cell percentages were measured by flow cytometry on a PBMC aliquot from every donor. This sample was taken from a study of blood T cells in healthy people across ages (dated by TCRdb to the mid-2010s). Regarding the research as a whole: In model experiments, roughly one uniquely barcoded TCR beta cDNA molecule per two T cells was captured by template switching. Donors were grouped into four age groups: young (average 16 years), middle-aged (about 38), aged (about 60) and long-lived (over 80). Using the same blood draw, the study looked at two additional independent replicas of 1 million unique cDNA reads for two donors, one aged 18 to 30 and the other aged 80 or older. Donors of different ages were randomly distributed across sequencing lanes to avoid experimental bias. To track age-related changes in TCR beta repertoire diversity, the study relied on deep sequencing normalized with unique cDNA molecular identifiers.

Its CDR3 holds 17 amino acids, cysteine through phenylalanine. CDR3 DNA is the only sequence kept; it has 51 bases, read in frame from the first base. As encoded in the germline V gene, CDR1 is ENHRY while CDR2 is SYGVKD. V is trimmed back by 0 bases and J by 0 bases, and the junction contains 5 bases that no gene match accounts for. Study-wide findings and limitations: A strong correlation was found between observed TCR beta diversity and the percentage of naive T cells measured by flow cytometry. Conclusive comparison of naive and antigen-experienced compartments was prevented by the profiling of bulk unsorted PBMCs. Compared with the aged group, more naive CD4+ T cells, fewer expanded clones and increased TCR diversity were shown by the long-lived group, suggesting age selection. Total diversity estimates from one million sequenced T cells were considered lower bounds and underestimates. As age increased, observed TCR beta diversity per million T cells dropped in a roughly linear way, and a significant reduction was already evident by age 40. Because the CMV infection status of the donors was unknown, age-related changes in expanded clonotypes may potentially have been confounded.

The sequencing sample was made of blood. Here the chain combines TRBV10-3 and TRBJ1-5; TRBD1 matches 7 bases in the middle. The receptor comes from a woman of 80 years or more in good health. The CDR3 amino acid sequence is: CAISESDRPFSNQPQHF. The DNA sequence reads TGTGCCATCAGTGAGTCGGACAGGCCCTTTAGCAATCAGCCCCAGCATTTT.